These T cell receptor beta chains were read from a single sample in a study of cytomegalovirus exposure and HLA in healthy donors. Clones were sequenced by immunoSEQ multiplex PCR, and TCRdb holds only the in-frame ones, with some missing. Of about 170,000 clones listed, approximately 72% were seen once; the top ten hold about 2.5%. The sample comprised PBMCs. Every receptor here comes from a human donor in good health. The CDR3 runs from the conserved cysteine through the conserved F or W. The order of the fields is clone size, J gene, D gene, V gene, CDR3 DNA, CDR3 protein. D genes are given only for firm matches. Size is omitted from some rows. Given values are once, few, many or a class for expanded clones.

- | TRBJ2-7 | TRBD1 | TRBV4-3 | TGCGCCAGCAGCCAAGATGGGACAGGGGGCCTCGAGCAGTACTTC | CASSQDGTGGLEQYF
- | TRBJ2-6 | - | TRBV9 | TGTGCCAGCAGCGTCCCCACAGGGAACTCTGGGGCCAACGTCCTGACTTTC | CASSVPTGNSGANVLTF
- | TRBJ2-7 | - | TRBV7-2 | TGTGCCAGCAGCTTAATGGCTCGGGGACTCGGCGTCGAGCAGTACTTC | CASSLMARGLGVEQYF
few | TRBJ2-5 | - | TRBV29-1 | TGCAGCGTTAACCCGTCTAGCGACCGAAAGACCCAGTACTTC | CSVNPSSDRKTQYF
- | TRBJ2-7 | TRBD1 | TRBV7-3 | TGTGCCAGCAGCTTAACGGATCAGGGGGCGAAGCAGTACTTC | CASSLTDQGAKQYF
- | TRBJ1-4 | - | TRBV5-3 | TGTGCCAGAAGCTTGGGACAGCTCAAAAATGAAAAACTGTTTTTT | CARSLGQLKNEKLFF
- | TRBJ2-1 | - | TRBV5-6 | TGTGCCAGCAGCTTGTCACAGGGTGGGTCCTACAATGAGCAGTTCTTC | CASSLSQGGSYNEQFF
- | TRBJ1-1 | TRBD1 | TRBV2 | TGTGCCAGCAGTGAAGAGGGGACAGGGCTGAACACTGAAGCTTTCTTT | CASSEEGTGLNTEAFF
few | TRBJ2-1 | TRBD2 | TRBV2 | TGTGCCAGTACCCGACTAGCCAGTGAGCAGTTCTTC | CASTRLASEQFF
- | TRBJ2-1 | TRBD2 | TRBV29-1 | TGCAGCGTCGGGGGGGTTTTATTCTACAATGAGCAGTTCTTC | CSVGGVLFYNEQFF
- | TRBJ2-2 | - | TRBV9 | TGTGCCAGCAGCGTAGCCTGGCACGGGGAGCTGTTTTTT | CASSVAWHGELFF
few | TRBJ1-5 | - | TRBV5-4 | TGTGCCAGCAGCTTCCAGGGTCCTTATCCCAATAGCAATCAGCCCCAGCATTTT | CASSFQGPYPNSNQPQHF
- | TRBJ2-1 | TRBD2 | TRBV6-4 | TGTGCCAGCAGCGGCACTAGCGGGGACTACAATGAGCAGTTCTTC | CASSGTSGDYNEQFF
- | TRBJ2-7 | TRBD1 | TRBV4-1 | TGCGCCAGCAGCGCGACAGGGATTTCTTACGAGCAGTACTTC | CASSATGISYEQYF
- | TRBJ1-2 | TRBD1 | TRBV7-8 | TGTGCCAGCAGCTTAGGAGGGACAGCACCCTATGGCTACACCTTC | CASSLGGTAPYGYTF
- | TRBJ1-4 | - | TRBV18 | TGTGCCAGCTCACTTTCCACGGCAGGGATGGTGACTAATGAAAAACTGTTTTTT | CASSLSTAGMVTNEKLFF
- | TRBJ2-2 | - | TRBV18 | TGTGCCAGCTCACCATCCGGGACTTCCCGAGGCGGGGAGCTGTTTTTT | CASSPSGTSRGGELFF
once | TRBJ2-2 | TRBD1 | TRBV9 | TGTGCCAGCAGCGTCGGGACAGGGGGCTTTAGGGACACCGGGGAGCTGTTTTTT | CASSVGTGGFRDTGELFF
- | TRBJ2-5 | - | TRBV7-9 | TGTGCCAGCAGCTTTTCGGCGACTAGTGGAGCGACCCAGTACTTC | CASSFSATSGATQYF
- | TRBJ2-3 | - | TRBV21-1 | TGTGCCAGCAGCAAGAAGGGGCAGGGGGCCTACACAGATACGCAGTATTTT | CASSKKGQGAYTDTQYF
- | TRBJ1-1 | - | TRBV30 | TGTGCCTGGAGTGTAGAGGGATGGGGCACTGAAGCTTTCTTT | CAWSVEGWGTEAFF
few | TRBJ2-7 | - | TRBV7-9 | TGTGCCAGCAGCTTAGGATTATCGGGGGAAAGAGGCTACGAGCAGTACTTC | CASSLGLSGERGYEQYF
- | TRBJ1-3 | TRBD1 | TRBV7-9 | TGTGCCAGCAGCGTGACAGGGAACACCATATATTTT | CASSVTGNTIYF
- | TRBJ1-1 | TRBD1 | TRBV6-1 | TGTGCCACGAATGGCAGGGGGTTTGACACTGAAGCTTTCTTT | CATNGRGFDTEAFF
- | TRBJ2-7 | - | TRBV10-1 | TGCGCCAGCAGTGAGGGGTGGGGAGCGGGCTACGAGCAGTACTTC | CASSEGWGAGYEQYF
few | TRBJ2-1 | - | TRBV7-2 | TGTGCCAGCAGCCCCGTCTACAATGAGCAGTTCTTC | CASSPVYNEQFF
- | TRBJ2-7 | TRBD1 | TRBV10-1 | TGCGCCAGCAGTGACCCGGGACAGGGGACCTACGAGCAGTACTTC | CASSDPGQGTYEQYF
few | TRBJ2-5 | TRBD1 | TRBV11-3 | TGTGCCAGCAGCCCCGGGACAGGGGCTGAAAAGACCCAGTACTTC | CASSPGTGAEKTQYF
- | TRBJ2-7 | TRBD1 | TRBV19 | TGTGCCAGTAGTATTCTACCGGGACAGGGGAATTGGGAGCAGTACTTC | CASSILPGQGNWEQYF
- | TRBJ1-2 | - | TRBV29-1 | TGCAGCGTAGCACTCAACTACAGGGCTGGTGGCTACACCTTC | CSVALNYRAGGYTF
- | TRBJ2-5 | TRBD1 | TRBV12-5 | TGTGCTAGTGTTCCCGGGACAGGGGGGCGGGAGACCCAGTACTTC | CASVPGTGGRETQYF